Included here is one TCR beta chain sequence, with context. This record comes from a study of blood T cell repertoires in COVID-19. Method: immunoSEQ multiplex PCR; TCRdb's copy keeps in-frame clones and lacks some. The data show 470,000 or so clones, 87% seen once. Individuals aged about 18 to 90 years were recruited from about two dozen US areas. The CDR3 has 18 amino acids. With 5 bases clipped from V and 8 bases from J, the junction kept 14 bases outside the gene matches. The germline V gene has CDR1 SEHNR and CDR2 FQNEAQ (reference sequence). Sequencing was carried out using PBMCs or T cells enriched from blood (not recorded which). The sequence was collected from a woman aged 18 to 35 with acute COVID-19. V gene TRBV7-9 combines with J gene TRBJ2-1; 14 positions agree with TRBD2. The CDR3 nucleotides are TGTGCCAGCAGCCGACTAGCGGGGGGGCCCATTTTAGCCGATGAGCAGTTCTTC. It yields the protein CASSRLAGGPILADEQFF.